The 15 T cell receptor beta chains reported below all come from one sample, sequenced in a study of blood T cells in healthy people across ages. PCR was performed a second time for about 7 to 12 cycles using a sample-barcoded 5' primer and a J-beta primer mix. Using its own MiXCR run on the 5' RACE reads, TCRdb lists one record per CDR3 protein. The profile shows nearly 800,000 distinct CDR3 sequences, approximately 60% of them singletons. Sequencing was done on a sample of blood. The receptors stem from a man aged 40-49 years in good health.

The CDR3 coding sequence is TGTGCCAGCAGTCATCGGACAGGGGGCGGTTTCTCCTACGAGCAGTACTTC. This sequence encodes CASSHRTGGGFSYEQYF. This chain uses TRBV2 with TRBJ2-7; 11 positions match TRBD1. Losses at the gene ends were 5 bases for V and 0 bases for J; bases not matched to a gene: 9. The CDR3 extends over 17 amino acids. Per the germline V gene, CDR1 is SNHLY and CDR2 is FYNNEI.

This clonotype came up once. The chain couples TRBV29-1 to TRBJ1-2, with 7 nucleotides matching TRBD1. CDR1 and CDR2 from the germline V gene are SQVTM and ANQGSEA. The CDR3 covers 14 residues. Trimming cost V 4 bases and J 7 bases; bases outside gene matches: 12. The CDR3 DNA follows: TGCAGCGTTGCAGAAGGAGGGGGCGTGAGTGGCTACACCTTC. Translating gives CSVAEGGGVSGYTF.

The chain couples TRBV19 to TRBJ2-5; 7 bases fit TRBD2. Germline-derived CDR1 and CDR2 are LNHDA and SQIVND (reference sequence). This CDR3 contains 14 residues. The V and J ends lost 5 bases and 2 bases, in that order; junction bases with no gene match: 5. As DNA, the CDR3 is TGTGCCAGTAGTCGCGGGACTACACAAGAGACCCAGTACTTC. As protein: CASSRGTTQETQYF.

A few counts support this clonotype. The chain has TRBV5-1 and TRBJ1-1; 9 bases are shared with TRBD1. The CDR3 is 18 residues long. Germline V gives CDR1 SGHRS, CDR2 YFSETQ. The V gene end was trimmed by 4 bases and the J gene end by 4 bases; junction bases not matched to a gene: 17. This CDR3 reads CASSPNPDRGVWSTEAFF. Here the CDR3 DNA reads TGCGCCAGCAGCCCTAATCCGGACAGGGGAGTTTGGAGCACTGAAGCTTTCTTT.

V usage is TRBV9 and J usage is TRBJ2-1; the D is unclear. The length of the CDR3 is 14 residues. The germline V and J ends were trimmed by 7 bases and 0 bases, with 11 bases remaining between them. Germline CDR1 and CDR2: SGDLS and YYNGEE. CDR3 residues: CASSGESSYNEQFF. In DNA, the CDR3 is TGTGCCAGCTCTGGAGAGAGCTCCTACAATGAGCAGTTCTTC.

Comment on this clonotype: A much larger clone lies a single base off, so this may be a read error. This chain joins TRBV12-3 or TRBV12-4 and TRBJ1-2; D ambiguous. Trimming removed 10 bases at V and 4 bases at J, with 16 bases between. The CDR3 is 13 residues long. CDR3 DNA sequence: TGTGCCAACAGCCCGAGGGAGGGCTATGGCTACACCTTC. It codes for CANSPREGYGYTF.

This clonotype was counted a few times. The chain joins TRBV28 to TRBJ2-5; TRBD2 aligns across 7 bases. Matching the DNA end better, TRBJ2-7 makes the J call doubtful. The germline CDR1 and CDR2 sequences are MDHEN and SYDVKM. CDR3 size: 17 residues. The CDR3 loop reads CASSLPLGGSTRDEQYF. In DNA form, the CDR3 reads TGTGCCAGCAGTTTGCCCCTCGGGGGGAGCACCAGAGACGAGCAGTACTTC.

This clonotype was counted a single time. This chain joins TRBV12-3 or TRBV12-4 and TRBJ2-3; D is possibly TRBD1 (5 bases). V gave up 5 bases and J gave up 1 base, with 13 bases separating them. The CDR3 runs to 15 residues. For the CDR3, the DNA is TGTGCCAGCAGTCCCGACAGAGAAGGCACAGATACGCAGTATTTT. The encoded protein is CASSPDREGTDTQYF.

The gene calls are TRBV20-1 and TRBJ2-3, with D maybe TRBD1 (5 bases). The CDR3 contains 13 residues. The ends were cut back, 0 bases at V and 6 bases at J, with 10 bases in the middle. Germline CDR1 is DFQATT and CDR2 is SNEGSKA (reference sequence). The CDR3 region has the DNA TGCAGTGCTAGAGAGGCAGGGCACGATACGCAGTATTTT. Translating it yields CSAREAGHDTQYF.

The V gene is TRBV25-1, the J gene TRBJ2-3; TRBD2 aligns across 12 bases. The V gene's germline CDR1 is MGHDK and CDR2 SYGVNS. The CDR3 consists of 19 residues. The ends lost 6 bases at V and 2 bases at J; junction bases unmatched: 15. CDR3 sequence: CASRPRLAGEGGDTDTQYF. The CDR3 bases are TGTGCCAGCAGGCCGAGACTAGCGGGAGAAGGAGGAGACACAGATACGCAGTATTTT.

The chain combines TRBV29-1 with TRBJ1-4; D possibly corresponds to TRBD1 (5 bases). The V gene lost 6 bases and the J gene lost 0 bases, with 8 bases spanning the gap. CDR1 is SQVTM and CDR2 is ANQGSEA in the germline V gene. This CDR3 spans 13 amino acids. CDR3 loop: CSVMTATNEKLFF. CDR3 coding DNA: TGCAGCGTAATGACAGCAACTAATGAAAAACTGTTTTTT.

In this sample, this clonotype turned up a few times. The chain has TRBV7-9 and TRBJ2-7; D is unresolved. V lost 6 bases, J lost 1 base, and 7 bases lay in between. The V gene's germline CDR1 is SEHNR and CDR2 FQNEAQ (reference sequence). CDR3 length equals 12 residues. The CDR3 loop is CASSPASYEQYF. CDR3 DNA sequence: TGTGCCAGCAGTCCCGCTTCCTACGAGCAGTACTTC.

This clonotype was seen just once. The chain uses TRBV12-3 or TRBV12-4 and TRBJ2-1; perhaps D is TRBD1 or TRBD2 (5 bases each). This CDR3 is built from 14 residues. V was pared by 2 bases and J by 4 bases, with 9 bases between. In DNA form, the CDR3 reads TGTGCCAGCAGTTTAAGGGACCTATACAATGAGCAGTTCTTC. It yields the protein CASSLRDLYNEQFF.

The CDR3 loop is CSVGTSAAYEQYF. The DNA for the CDR3 is TGCAGCGTAGGGACTAGCGCAGCCTACGAGCAGTACTTC. The chain links TRBV29-1 to TRBJ2-7; 10 nucleotides match TRBD2. The CDR3 totals 13 residues. The ends lost 6 bases at V and 2 bases at J; junction bases unmatched: 4. Germline loops: CDR1 SQVTM, CDR2 ANQGSEA.

The rearrangement links TRBV20-1 to TRBJ2-3; D ambiguous. V lost 3 bases and J 0 bases, leaving 7 bases between the germline ends. This CDR3 has 13 amino acids. Germline loops: CDR1 DFQATT, CDR2 SNEGSKA (reference sequence). The CDR3 sequence: CSASEQSTDTQYF. CDR3 bases: TGCAGTGCTAGTGAACAGAGCACAGATACGCAGTATTTT.